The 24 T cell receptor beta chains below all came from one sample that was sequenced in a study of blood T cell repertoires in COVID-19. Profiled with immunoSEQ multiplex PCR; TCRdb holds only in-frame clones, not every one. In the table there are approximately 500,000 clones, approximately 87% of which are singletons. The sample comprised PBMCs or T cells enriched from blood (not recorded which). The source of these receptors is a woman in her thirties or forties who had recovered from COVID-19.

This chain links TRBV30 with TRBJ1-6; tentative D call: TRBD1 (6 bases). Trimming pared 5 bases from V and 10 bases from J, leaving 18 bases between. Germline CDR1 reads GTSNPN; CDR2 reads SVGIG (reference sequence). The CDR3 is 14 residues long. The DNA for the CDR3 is TGTGCCTGGGTACTTGGGGGGGGCAGATCACCCCTCCACTTT. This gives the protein CAWVLGGGRSPLHF.

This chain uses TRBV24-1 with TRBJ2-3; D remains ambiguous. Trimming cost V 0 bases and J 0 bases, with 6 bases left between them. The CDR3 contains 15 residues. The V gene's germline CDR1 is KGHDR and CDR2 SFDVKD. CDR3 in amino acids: CATSDLLGSTDTQYF. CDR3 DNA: TGTGCCACCAGTGATTTGCTAGGTAGCACAGATACGCAGTATTTT.

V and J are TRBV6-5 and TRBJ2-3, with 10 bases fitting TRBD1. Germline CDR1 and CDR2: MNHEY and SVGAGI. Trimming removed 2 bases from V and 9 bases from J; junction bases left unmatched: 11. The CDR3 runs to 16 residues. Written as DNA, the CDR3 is TGTGCCAGCAGTTACACCCCCGGGACAGGGGTGAAAACGCAGTATTTT. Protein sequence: CASSYTPGTGVKTQYF.

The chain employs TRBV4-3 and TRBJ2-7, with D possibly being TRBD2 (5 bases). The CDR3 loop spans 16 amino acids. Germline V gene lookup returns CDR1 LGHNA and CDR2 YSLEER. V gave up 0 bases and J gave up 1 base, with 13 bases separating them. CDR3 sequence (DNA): TGCGCCAGCAGCCAAGATTTGAGTAGCGCGTCCTACGAGCAGTACTTC. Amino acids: CASSQDLSSASYEQYF.

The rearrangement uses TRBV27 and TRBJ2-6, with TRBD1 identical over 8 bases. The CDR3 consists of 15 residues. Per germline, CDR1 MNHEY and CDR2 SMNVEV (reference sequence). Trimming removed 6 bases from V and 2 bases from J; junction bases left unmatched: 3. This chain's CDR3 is CASRDRVAGANVLTF. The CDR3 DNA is TGTGCCAGCAGGGACAGGGTGGCTGGGGCCAACGTCCTGACTTTC.

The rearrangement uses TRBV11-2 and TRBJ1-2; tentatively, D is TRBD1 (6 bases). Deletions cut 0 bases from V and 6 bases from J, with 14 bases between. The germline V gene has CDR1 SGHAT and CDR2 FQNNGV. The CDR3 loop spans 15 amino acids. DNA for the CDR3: TGTGCCAGCAGCTTAGACAGGGGCGCCAGGGATGGCTACACCTTC. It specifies CASSLDRGARDGYTF.

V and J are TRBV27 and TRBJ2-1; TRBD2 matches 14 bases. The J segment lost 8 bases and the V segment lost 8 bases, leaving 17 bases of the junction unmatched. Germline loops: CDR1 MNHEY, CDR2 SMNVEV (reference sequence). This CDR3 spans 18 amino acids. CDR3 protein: CASQPGLAGELVWYEQFF. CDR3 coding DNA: TGTGCCAGCCAACCGGGACTAGCGGGAGAATTGGTTTGGTATGAGCAGTTCTTC.

The CDR3 reads CASSSLPGGGNQPQHF. The CDR3 DNA reads as TGTGCCAGCAGTTCGCTCCCAGGGGGCGGCAATCAGCCCCAGCATTTT. The chain carries TRBV28 and TRBJ1-5, with TRBD1 identical over 8 bases. CDR3 length: 16 amino acids. Germline V gene sequence: CDR1 MDHEN, CDR2 SYDVKM. After removal of 4 bases from V and 2 bases from J, the junction contained 7 bases not matched to a gene.

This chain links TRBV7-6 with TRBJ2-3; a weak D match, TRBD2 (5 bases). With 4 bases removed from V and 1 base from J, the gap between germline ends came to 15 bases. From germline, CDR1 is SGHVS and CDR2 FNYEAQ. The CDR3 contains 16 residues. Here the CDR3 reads CASSSWTGRGTDTQYF. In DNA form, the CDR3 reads TGTGCCAGCAGCTCTTGGACTGGCCGGGGCACAGATACGCAGTATTTT.

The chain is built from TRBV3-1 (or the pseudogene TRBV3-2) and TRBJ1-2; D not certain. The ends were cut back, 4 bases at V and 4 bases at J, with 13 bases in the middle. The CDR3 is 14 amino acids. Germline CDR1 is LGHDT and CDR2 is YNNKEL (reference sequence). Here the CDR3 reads CASSRELLAYGYTF. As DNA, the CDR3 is TGTGCCAGCAGCCGGGAATTACTAGCCTATGGCTACACCTTC.

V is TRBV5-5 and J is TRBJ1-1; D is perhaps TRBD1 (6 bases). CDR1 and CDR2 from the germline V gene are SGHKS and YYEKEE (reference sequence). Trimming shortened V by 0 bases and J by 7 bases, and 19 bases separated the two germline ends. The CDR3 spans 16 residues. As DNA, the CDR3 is TGTGCCAGCAGCTTGGCAGGGGCCCGGGGGGGCGGTGAAGCTTTCTTT. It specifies CASSLAGARGGGEAFF.

The CDR3 here is CASSIGLTSGSVQFF. DNA for the CDR3: TGTGCCAGTAGTATAGGCCTGACTAGCGGGAGTGTGCAGTTCTTC. The chain couples TRBV19 to TRBJ2-1; the match to TRBD2 covers 12 bases. The CDR3 loop spans 15 amino acids. Germline values: CDR1 LNHDA, CDR2 SQIVND (reference sequence). The V segment lost 1 base and the J segment 12 bases; nucleotides outside the gene matches: 7.

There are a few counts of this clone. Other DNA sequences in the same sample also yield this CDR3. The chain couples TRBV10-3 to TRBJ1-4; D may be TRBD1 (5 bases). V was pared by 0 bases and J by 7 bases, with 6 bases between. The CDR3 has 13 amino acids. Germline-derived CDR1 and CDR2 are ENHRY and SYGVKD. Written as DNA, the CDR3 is TGTGCCATCAGTGAGTCGGGGGGTGAAAAACTGTTTTTT. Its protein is CAISESGGEKLFF.

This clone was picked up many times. In DNA form, the CDR3 reads TGTGCCAGCAGGGGGATAAGAAGGGACAGGGGTATAATTGACGGGGAGCTGTTTTTT. Its translation is CASRGIRRDRGIIDGELFF. The chain is built from TRBV2 and TRBJ2-2; 10 bases match TRBD1. J gave up 7 bases and V 6 bases, and 20 bases lay outside the gene matches. CDR3 length: 19 residues. Germline values: CDR1 SNHLY, CDR2 FYNNEI.

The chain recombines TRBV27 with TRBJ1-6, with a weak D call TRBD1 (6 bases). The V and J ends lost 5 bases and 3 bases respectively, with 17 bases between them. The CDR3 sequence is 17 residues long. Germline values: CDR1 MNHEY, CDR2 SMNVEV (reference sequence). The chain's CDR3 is CASSTTGTSGYNSPLHF. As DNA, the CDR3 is TGTGCCAGCAGTACTACAGGGACCTCCGGCTATAATTCACCCCTCCACTTT.

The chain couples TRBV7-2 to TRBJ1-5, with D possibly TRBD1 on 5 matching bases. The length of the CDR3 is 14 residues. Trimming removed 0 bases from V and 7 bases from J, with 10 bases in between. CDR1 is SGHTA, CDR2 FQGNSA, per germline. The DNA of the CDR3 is TGTGCCAGCAGCTTAGCGAGAAAGGGGCAGCCCCAGCATTTT. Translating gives CASSLARKGQPQHF.

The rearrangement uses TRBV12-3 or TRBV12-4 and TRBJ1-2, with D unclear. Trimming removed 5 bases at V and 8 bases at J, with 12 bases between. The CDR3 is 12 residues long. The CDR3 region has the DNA TGTGCCAGCAGTAGAGGTGGTTTAGGCTACACCTTC. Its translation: CASSRGGLGYTF.

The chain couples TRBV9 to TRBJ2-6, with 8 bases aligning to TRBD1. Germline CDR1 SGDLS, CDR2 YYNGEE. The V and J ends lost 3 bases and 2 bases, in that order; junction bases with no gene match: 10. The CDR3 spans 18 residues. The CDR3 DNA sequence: TGTGCCAGCAGCGCCGGACAGGGACTGAGGACTGGGGCCAACGTCCTGACTTTC. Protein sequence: CASSAGQGLRTGANVLTF. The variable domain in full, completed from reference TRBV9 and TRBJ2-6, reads DSGVTQTPKHLITATGQRVTLRCSPRSGDLSVYWYQQSLDQGLQFLIQYYNGEERAKGNILERFSAQQFPDLHSELNLSSLELGDSALYFCASSAGQGLRTGANVLTFGAGSRLTVL.

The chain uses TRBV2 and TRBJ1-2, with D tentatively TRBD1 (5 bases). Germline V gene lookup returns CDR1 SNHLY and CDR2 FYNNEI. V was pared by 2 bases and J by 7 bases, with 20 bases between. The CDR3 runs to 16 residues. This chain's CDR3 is CASSESLVGGRGGYTF. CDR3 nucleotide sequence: TGTGCCAGCAGTGAAAGTCTGGTGGGGGGTCGAGGTGGCTACACCTTC.

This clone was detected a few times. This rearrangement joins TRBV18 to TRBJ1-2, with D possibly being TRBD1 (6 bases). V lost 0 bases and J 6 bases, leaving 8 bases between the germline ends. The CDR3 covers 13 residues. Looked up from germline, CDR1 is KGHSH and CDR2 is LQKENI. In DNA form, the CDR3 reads TGTGCCAGCTCACCACCGGGACACCATGGCTACACCTTC. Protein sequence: CASSPPGHHGYTF.

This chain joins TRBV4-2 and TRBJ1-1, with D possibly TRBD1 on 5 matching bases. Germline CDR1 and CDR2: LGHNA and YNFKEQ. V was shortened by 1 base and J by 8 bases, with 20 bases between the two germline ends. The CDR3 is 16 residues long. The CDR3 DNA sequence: TGTGCCAGCAGCCAAGCCGAAAGGGGTTTAGGTGAGGAAGCTTTCTTT. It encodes CASSQAERGLGEEAFF.

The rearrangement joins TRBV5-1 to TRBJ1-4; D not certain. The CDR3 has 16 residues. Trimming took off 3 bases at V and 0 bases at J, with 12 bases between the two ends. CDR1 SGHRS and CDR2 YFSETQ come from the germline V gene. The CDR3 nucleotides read TGCGCCAGCAGCTCGAGCACCTCTGCAACTAATGAAAAACTGTTTTTT. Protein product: CASSSSTSATNEKLFF. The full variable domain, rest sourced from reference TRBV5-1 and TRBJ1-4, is KAGVTQTPRYLIKTRGQQVTLSCSPISGHRSVSWYQQTPGQGLQFLFEYFSETQRNKGNFPGRFSGRQFSNSRSEMNVSTLELGDSALYLCASSSSTSATNEKLFFGSGTQLSVL.

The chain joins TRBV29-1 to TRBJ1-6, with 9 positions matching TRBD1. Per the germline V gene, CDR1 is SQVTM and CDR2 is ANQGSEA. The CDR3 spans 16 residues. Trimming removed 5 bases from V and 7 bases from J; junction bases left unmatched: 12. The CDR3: CSVYLRDRARNSPLHF. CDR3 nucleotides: TGCAGCGTTTATCTCCGGGACAGGGCGAGGAATTCACCCCTCCACTTT. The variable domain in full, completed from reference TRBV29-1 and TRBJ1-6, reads SAVISQKPSRDICQRGTSLTIQCQVDSQVTMMFWYRQQPGQSLTLIATANQGSEATYESGFVIDKFPISRPNLTFSTLTVSNMSPEDSSIYLCSVYLRDRARNSPLHFGNGTRLTVT.

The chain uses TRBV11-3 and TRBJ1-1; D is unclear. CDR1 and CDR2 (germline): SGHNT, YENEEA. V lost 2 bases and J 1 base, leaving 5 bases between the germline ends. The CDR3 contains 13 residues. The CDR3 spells CASSLSRNTEAFF. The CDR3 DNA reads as TGTGCCAGCAGCTTATCCCGGAACACTGAAGCTTTCTTT.